The 28 T cell receptor beta chains below all came from one sample that was sequenced in a study of shared clonotypes between healthy human individuals. Generated by immunoSEQ multiplex PCR, the TCRdb table keeps only in-frame clones and is missing some. The sample holds about 2.4 million clones; approximately 93% are singletons and the top ten take more than 0.35%. The sample comprised naive CD4+ T cells from PBMCs. Subset defined: CD45RA+ positively selected. All receptors derive from a man aged 18-30 years in good health. Some clones in this sample may be carry-over from other donors' samples.

The chain is built from TRBV6-5 and TRBJ2-1; 7 bases agree with TRBD2. V shed 7 bases, J shed 2 bases, and the junction held 5 bases outside the gene matches. The CDR3 length is 14 residues. Germline V gene data show CDR1 as MNHEY and CDR2 as SVGAGI. CDR3 sequence: CASKEAGPYNEQFF. The CDR3 nucleotides are TGTGCCAGCAAGGAAGCGGGACCCTACAATGAGCAGTTCTTC.

The V and J genes are TRBV7-2 and TRBJ1-5; 7 nucleotides match TRBD1. Germline CDR1 and CDR2: SGHTA and FQGNSA. This CDR3 is built from 15 residues. The J segment lost 6 bases and the V segment lost 5 bases, leaving 10 bases of the junction unmatched. This CDR3 reads CASSPDQGGGQPQHF. The CDR3 nucleotides are TGTGCCAGCAGCCCCGACCAGGGGGGGGGTCAGCCCCAGCATTTT.

The V call is TRBV5-1, the J call TRBJ2-5, with D maybe TRBD2 (6 bases). The germline V and J ends were trimmed by 4 bases and 4 bases, with 14 bases remaining between them. CDR3 length: 14 amino acids. Looked up from germline, CDR1 is SGHRS and CDR2 is YFSETQ. The chain's CDR3 is CASSLWDFRETQYF. The CDR3 DNA reads TGCGCCAGCAGCCTTTGGGACTTCCGAGAGACCCAGTACTTC.

The gene calls are TRBV2 and TRBJ2-7, with unresolved D. The CDR3 has 12 amino acids. Between the trimmed V and J ends, which lost 8 bases and 6 bases, there was a span of 14 bases. Germline CDR1 SNHLY, CDR2 FYNNEI. CDR3 loop: CASSGLSGEQYF. The CDR3 DNA is TGTGCCAGCTCCGGCCTCAGTGGCGAGCAGTACTTC.

The chain recombines TRBV9 with TRBJ2-7; D ambiguous. V was pared by 0 bases and J by 3 bases, with 10 bases between. This CDR3 contains 14 residues. The germline V gene has CDR1 SGDLS and CDR2 YYNGEE. The CDR3 is CASSVEFWGYEQYF. The CDR3 nucleotides read TGTGCCAGCAGCGTAGAGTTTTGGGGCTACGAGCAGTACTTC.

V usage is TRBV9 and J usage is TRBJ1-2; D is unclear. The V and J ends lost 4 bases and 4 bases respectively, with 17 bases between them. The CDR3 is 15 residues long. Germline lookup yields CDR1 SGDLS and CDR2 YYNGEE. Written as DNA, the CDR3 is TGTGCCAGCAGCCCCGACGGGTATTCGGTCTATGGCTACACCTTC. This gives the protein CASSPDGYSVYGYTF.

V is TRBV5-1 and J is TRBJ2-5; tentatively, D is TRBD2 (5 bases). Germline lookup yields CDR1 SGHRS and CDR2 YFSETQ. Trimming stripped 3 bases from V and 1 base from J, with 16 bases between. CDR3 length: 16 residues. The CDR3 DNA is TGCGCCAGCAGCTATATGTCCGGGAAAGCCCAAGAGACCCAGTACTTC. This encodes CASSYMSGKAQETQYF. Filled out from reference TRBV5-1 and TRBJ2-5, the complete variable domain reads KAGVTQTPRYLIKTRGQQVTLSCSPISGHRSVSWYQQTPGQGLQFLFEYFSETQRNKGNFPGRFSGRQFSNSRSEMNVSTLELGDSALYLCASSYMSGKAQETQYFGPGTRLLVL.

Regarding this clone: Relative to the germline gene, one junction end is altered; a read error may explain this. The genes are TRBV18 and TRBJ1-1, with a possible D match to TRBD1 (5 bases). CDR3 length: 13 amino acids. Per germline, CDR1 KGHSH and CDR2 LQKENI. The CDR3 DNA follows: TGTGCCAGCTCACCATACCTGAGGCAGGGAATTCCTTTT. It translates to CASSPYLRQGIPF. Looking up the rest from reference TRBV18 and TRBJ1-1 gives the full variable domain: NAGVMQNPRHLVRRRGQEARLRCSPMKGHSHVYWYRQLPEEGLKFMVYLQKENIIDESGMPKERFSAEFPKEGPSILRIQQVVRGDSAAYFCASSPYLRQGIPFGQGTRLTVV.

The gene calls are TRBV19 and TRBJ1-4; the D gene is possibly TRBD1 (5 bases). CDR1 and CDR2 from the germline V gene are LNHDA and SQIVND (reference sequence). CDR3 length equals 14 residues. The ends were cut back, 3 bases at V and 9 bases at J, with 14 bases in the middle. The CDR3 spells CASSIGGTAQKLFF. The CDR3 region has the DNA TGTGCCAGTAGTATTGGGGGGACCGCTCAAAAACTGTTTTTT.

The V and J genes are TRBV10-3 and TRBJ2-3; TRBD2 aligns across 7 bases. The CDR3 contains 14 residues. V lost 9 bases, J lost 2 bases, and 8 bases stayed unmatched. Germline values: CDR1 ENHRY, CDR2 SYGVKD. The CDR3 sequence is CAIQRGETTDTQYF. CDR3 sequence (DNA): TGTGCCATACAACGGGGGGAAACCACAGATACGCAGTATTTT.

The chain uses TRBV6-1 and TRBJ1-2; the D is unclear. Germline V gene sequence: CDR1 MNHNS, CDR2 SASEGT. Trimming removed 5 bases at V and 2 bases at J, with 3 bases between. CDR3 length: 11 residues. Written as DNA, the CDR3 is TGTGCCAGCAGTTCCAACTATGGCTACACCTTC. Its translation: CASSSNYGYTF.

CDR3: CASSPRVTRTDTQYF. Here the CDR3 DNA reads TGTGCCAGCAGCCCAAGGGTCACCCGCACAGATACGCAGTATTTT. This chain joins TRBV2 and TRBJ2-3; D is ambiguous. Germline V CDR1 and CDR2: SNHLY, FYNNEI. The V and J ends lost 6 bases and 1 base respectively, with 14 bases between them. The CDR3 loop spans 15 amino acids. Complete variable domain (other parts from reference TRBV2 and TRBJ2-3): EPEVTQTPSHQVTQMGQEVILRCVPISNHLYFYWYRQILGQKVEFLVSFYNNEISEKSEIFDDQFSVERPDGSNFTLKIRSTKLEDSAMYFCASSPRVTRTDTQYFGPGTRLTVL.

The rearrangement uses TRBV11-2 and TRBJ1-2; D not certain. The V gene lost 1 base and the J gene lost 4 bases, with 7 bases spanning the gap. From germline, CDR1 is SGHAT and CDR2 FQNNGV. The CDR3 runs to 13 residues. The CDR3 DNA reads TGTGCCAGCAGCTTAGGAGGCGGCTATGGCTACACCTTC. It encodes CASSLGGGYGYTF.

This clone has only one observation. This chain links TRBV5-4 with TRBJ2-7; a possible D gene is TRBD1 (6 bases). CDR1 and CDR2 from the germline V gene are SGHNT and YYREEE (reference sequence). V dropped 4 bases and J dropped 2 bases, with 16 bases sitting between them. The CDR3 extends over 15 amino acids. CDR3 bases: TGTGCCAGCAGCGTATTACCAGGGGTAACCTACGAGCAGTACTTC. Amino acids: CASSVLPGVTYEQYF.

The V and J genes are TRBV6-1 and TRBJ2-2; the D call may be TRBD1 or TRBD2 (6 bases each). CDR1 and CDR2 (germline): MNHNS, SASEGT. V dropped 5 bases and J dropped 3 bases, with 13 bases sitting between them. This CDR3 is built from 15 residues. The CDR3 DNA follows: TGTGCCAGCAGTCGTACAGGGACTTACACCGGGGAGCTGTTTTTT. It is translated as CASSRTGTYTGELFF.

This rearrangement joins TRBV7-2 to TRBJ2-5; 14 nucleotides align to TRBD2. With V trimmed by 3 bases and J by 4 bases, 7 bases remained unmatched. This CDR3 contains 17 residues. CDR1 and CDR2 from the germline V gene are SGHTA and FQGNSA. The CDR3 DNA reads as TGTGCCAGCAGCTTGGGGACTAGCGGGAGCCCCACAGAGACCCAGTACTTC. It yields the protein CASSLGTSGSPTETQYF. The full variable domain, completed using reference TRBV7-2 and TRBJ2-5, is GAGVSQSPSNKVTEKGKDVELRCDPISGHTALYWYRQSLGQGLEFLIYFQGNSAPDKSGLPSDRFSAERTGGSVSTLTIQRTQQEDSAVYLCASSLGTSGSPTETQYFGPGTRLLVL.

This sequence joins TRBV6-5 and TRBJ2-5; the D gene is possibly TRBD2 (6 bases). The CDR3 consists of 14 residues. Trimming took off 6 bases at V and 4 bases at J, with 15 bases between the two ends. The germline V gene has CDR1 MNHEY and CDR2 SVGAGI. DNA of the CDR3: TGTGCCAGCAGCCTAAGAGGGACTCTAGAGACCCAGTACTTC. Translating it yields CASSLRGTLETQYF.

The genes are TRBV11-2 and TRBJ2-1; D unclear. CDR3 length: 14 amino acids. Germline-derived CDR1 and CDR2 are SGHAT and FQNNGV. V lost 2 bases and J 8 bases, leaving 13 bases between the germline ends. Here the CDR3 DNA reads TGTGCCAGCAGCTTATACACGGGTTTGGATGAGCAGTTCTTC. Protein product: CASSLYTGLDEQFF.

The genes are TRBV28 and TRBJ1-5; no definite D call. The CDR3 length is 12 residues. CDR1 is MDHEN and CDR2 is SYDVKM in the germline V gene. Trimming removed 0 bases from V and 7 bases from J, with 4 bases in between. CDR3 sequence (DNA): TGTGCCAGCAGTTTATGGTTGCAGCCCCAGCATTTT. The encoded protein is CASSLWLQPQHF.

This rearrangement joins TRBV7-9 to TRBJ2-3; 10 nucleotides line up with TRBD2. Germline CDR1 SEHNR, CDR2 FQNEAQ (reference sequence). The CDR3 consists of 19 residues. V shed 5 bases, J shed 3 bases, and the junction held 17 bases outside the gene matches. In nucleotides, the CDR3 is TGTGCCAGCAGCCCTGGGAAGACTAGCGGGCCGAGGGGGACAGATACGCAGTATTTT. Translation gives CASSPGKTSGPRGTDTQYF.

The CDR3 region is CASSLAGARGETQYF. Here the CDR3 DNA reads TGTGCCAGCAGCTTAGCGGGTGCTAGGGGAGAGACCCAGTACTTC. This chain joins TRBV7-7 and TRBJ2-5; D is possibly TRBD1 (5 bases). The length of the CDR3 is 15 residues. V lost 0 bases and J lost 4, with 12 bases in between. Germline V gene data show CDR1 as SSHAT and CDR2 as FNYEAQ (reference sequence). The full variable domain, its missing parts supplied by reference TRBV7-7 and TRBJ2-5, is GAGVSQSPRYKVTKRGQDVTLRCDPISSHATLYWYQQALGQGPEFLTYFNYEAQPDKSGLPSDRFSAERPEGSISTLTIQRTEQRDSAMYRCASSLAGARGETQYFGPGTRLLVL.

The rearrangement joins TRBV14 to TRBJ2-1; 11 bases line up with TRBD2. The ends lost 4 bases at V and 7 bases at J; junction bases unmatched: 9. Germline CDR1 SGHDN, CDR2 FVKESK. This CDR3 has 16 amino acids. Here the CDR3 reads CASSPVGTSGSNEQFF. The CDR3 DNA is TGTGCCAGCAGCCCGGTAGGGACTAGCGGTTCAAATGAGCAGTTCTTC.

The CDR3 DNA follows: TGTGCCAGCAGTCTGCGACAGATAGGATACACCTTC. It specifies CASSLRQIGYTF. The rearrangement joins TRBV28 to TRBJ1-2; D is perhaps TRBD1 (5 bases). Germline lookup yields CDR1 MDHEN and CDR2 SYDVKM. V shed 5 bases and J shed 11 bases, with 15 bases lying between them. This CDR3 comprises 12 residues.

The J gene is TRBJ2-2, the V gene TRBV19, with TRBD2 as a possible D gene (6 bases). V lost 3 bases and J lost 6, with 8 bases in between. Per the germline V gene, CDR1 is LNHDA and CDR2 is SQIVND (reference sequence). This CDR3 is built from 13 residues. The CDR3 loop is CASSIGTPGELFF. In nucleotides, the CDR3 is TGTGCCAGTAGTATTGGGACTCCCGGGGAGCTGTTTTTT.

The chain joins TRBV19 to TRBJ1-1; unclear D gene. The germline V gene has CDR1 LNHDA and CDR2 SQIVND (reference sequence). V was shortened by 5 bases and J by 0 bases, with 13 bases between the two germline ends. The CDR3 length is 15 residues. CDR3 nucleotides: TGTGCCAGTAGTTTTCGGGCCAGCCTGAACACTGAAGCTTTCTTT. Its translation: CASSFRASLNTEAFF.

The chain has TRBV6-1 and TRBJ1-2; D perhaps matches TRBD1 (6 bases). Germline V gene data show CDR1 as MNHNS and CDR2 as SASEGT. V lost 10 bases, J lost 10 bases, and 28 bases lay in between. CDR3 length equals 15 residues. The chain's CDR3 is CATSIEQGKFVFYTF. The CDR3 DNA reads TGTGCCACCTCAATCGAACAGGGTAAATTCGTCTTCTACACCTTC.

This sequence joins TRBV15 and TRBJ1-1; D is ambiguous. The CDR3 is made up of 11 amino acids. Germline V gene sequence: CDR1 LNHNV, CDR2 YYDKDF (reference sequence). Trimming stripped 1 base from V and 6 bases from J, with 3 bases between. CDR3 protein: CATSRGPEAFF. CDR3 DNA: TGTGCCACCAGCAGAGGGCCTGAAGCTTTCTTT.

The chain recombines TRBV15 with TRBJ1-5; 7 bases are shared with TRBD1. Losses at the gene ends were 3 bases for V and 0 bases for J; bases not matched to a gene: 5. Germline V gene data show CDR1 as LNHNV and CDR2 as YYDKDF (reference sequence). The CDR3 extends over 16 amino acids. The CDR3, as DNA: TGTGCCACCAGCAGGGGTACAGGGGATAGCAATCAGCCCCAGCATTTT. It is translated as CATSRGTGDSNQPQHF.